These 12 T cell receptor beta chains were all obtained from the same sample, sequenced in a study of blood T cell repertoires in COVID-19. Repertoires were generated with immunoSEQ multiplex PCR, while TCRdb's copy carries only in-frame clones and drops some. The repertoire consists of about 190,000 clones, with 84% occurring once and the leading ten covering less than 6.5%. Sequencing was performed on peripheral blood. These receptors came from a woman aged 70 to 79 with active or convalescent COVID-19.

The chain is built from TRBV6-1 and TRBJ2-1; tentatively, D is TRBD1 (6 bases). This CDR3 comprises 15 residues. Trimming took off 7 bases at V and 1 base at J, with 14 bases between the two ends. Germline CDR1 reads MNHNS; CDR2 reads SASEGT. The CDR3 loop reads CASKRDTGSYNEQFF. The CDR3 DNA reads TGTGCCAGCAAGAGAGATACAGGGTCCTACAATGAGCAGTTCTTC.

The chain links TRBV9 to TRBJ2-2; tentative D call: TRBD2 (5 bases). The CDR3 runs 15 residues. Germline lookup yields CDR1 SGDLS and CDR2 YYNGEE. Trimming pared 0 bases from V and 4 bases from J, leaving 10 bases between. The DNA of the CDR3 is TGTGCCAGCAGCGTAGTAGAGGGAACCACCGGGGAGCTGTTTTTT. This translates into CASSVVEGTTGELFF.

This clone was observed a single time. The CDR3 sequence is CASSAQGARETQYF. The CDR3 nucleotides are TGCGCCAGCAGTGCACAGGGGGCTCGAGAGACCCAGTACTTC. The rearrangement links TRBV10-1 to TRBJ2-5; 9 nucleotides line up with TRBD1. CDR1 and CDR2 from the germline V gene are WNHNN and SYGVQD (reference sequence). The J segment lost 4 bases and the V segment lost 4 bases, leaving 4 bases of the junction unmatched. This CDR3 has 14 residues.

The rearrangement joins TRBV11-2 to TRBJ2-7; 8 bases fit TRBD1. Germline CDR1 is SGHAT and CDR2 is FQNNGV. V was clipped by 5 bases and J by 6 bases; unmatched bases: 6. The CDR3 runs 13 residues. The CDR3 sequence is CASSRIDRGEQYF. The CDR3 coding sequence is TGTGCCAGCAGCCGAATTGACAGGGGCGAGCAGTACTTC.

This rearrangement joins TRBV6-4 to TRBJ2-3; 13 nucleotides line up with TRBD2. CDR1 is MRHNA and CDR2 is SNTAGT in the germline V gene. The V segment lost 3 bases and the J segment 6 bases; nucleotides outside the gene matches: 3. The CDR3 is made up of 15 amino acids. For the CDR3, the DNA is TGTGCCAGCAGTGAAACTAGCGGGAGGGGGGATACGCAGTATTTT. This sequence encodes CASSETSGRGDTQYF.

The chain has TRBV11-2 and TRBJ2-1, with D tentatively TRBD2 (5 bases). The CDR3 covers 12 residues. In germline, CDR1 is SGHAT, CDR2 FQNNGV. The germline V and J ends were trimmed by 5 bases and 9 bases, with 11 bases remaining between them. The CDR3 sequence is CASSPMRVEQFF. For the CDR3, the DNA is TGTGCCAGCAGCCCCATGAGGGTTGAGCAGTTCTTC.

The J gene is TRBJ2-2, the V gene TRBV4-1, with a tentative D call TRBD2 (6 bases). Germline loops: CDR1 MGHRA, CDR2 YSYEKL. V was pared by 4 bases and J by 0 bases, with 9 bases between. This CDR3 region has 15 residues. This CDR3 reads CASSPRRANTGELFF. The CDR3 nucleotides are TGCGCCAGCAGCCCGAGGAGGGCGAACACCGGGGAGCTGTTTTTT.

This chain links TRBV3-1 (or the pseudogene TRBV3-2) with TRBJ2-3; D gene uncertain. Germline CDR1 and CDR2: LGHDT and YNNKEL (reference sequence). V lost 2 bases, J lost 0 bases, and 12 bases lay in between. The CDR3 contains 16 residues. The DNA for the CDR3 is TGTGCCAGCAGCCAAATTAAAGCGACTAGCACAGATACGCAGTATTTT. Translating gives CASSQIKATSTDTQYF.

This chain connects TRBV27 to TRBJ1-5; a weak D match, TRBD1 (5 bases). The V end was cut by 5 bases, the J end by 2 bases, with 13 bases between. This CDR3 is 15 amino acids long. Per germline, CDR1 MNHEY and CDR2 SMNVEV (reference sequence). This CDR3 is CASSITGGGNQPQHF. CDR3 sequence (DNA): TGTGCCAGCAGTATAACGGGGGGAGGCAATCAGCCCCAGCATTTT.

This chain joins TRBV11-1 and TRBJ2-7; a possible D gene is TRBD1 (6 bases). Germline values: CDR1 SGHAT, CDR2 FQDESV (reference sequence). This CDR3 comprises 16 residues. The V end lost 1 base, the J end lost 4 bases, and 17 bases lay between the germline ends. Here the CDR3 reads CASSLDPLRGAYEQYF. The CDR3 DNA follows: TGTGCCAGCAGCTTAGATCCCCTCAGGGGAGCGTACGAGCAGTACTTC.

The V gene is TRBV6-4, the J gene TRBJ2-5; D gene unclear. Per the germline V gene, CDR1 is MRHNA and CDR2 is SNTAGT. The CDR3 consists of 11 residues. V was shortened by 4 bases and J by 7 bases, with 7 bases between the two germline ends. The CDR3 DNA follows: TGTGCCAGCAGTGTTAAGCCGACCCAGTACTTC. It translates to CASSVKPTQYF.

The chain recombines TRBV19 with TRBJ2-7; 9 bases fit TRBD1. Looked up from germline, CDR1 is LNHDA and CDR2 is SQIVND (reference sequence). This CDR3 contains 16 residues. J gave up 4 bases and V 1 base, and 8 bases lay outside the gene matches. The CDR3 region has the DNA TGTGCCAGTAGTATAGCACCCGGGACAGGGCAGTACGAGCAGTACTTC. Translation: CASSIAPGTGQYEQYF.